What follows is one TCR beta chain and its context. This sample is drawn from a study of blood T cell repertoires in COVID-19. This CDR3 has 14 amino acids. J gave up 11 bases and V 3 bases, and 11 bases lay outside the gene matches. CDR1 and CDR2 (germline): DFQATT, SNEGSKA (reference sequence). Original handling: Reference gene primer amplification gave nucleated cell count estimates. Profiling relied on immunoSEQ multiplex PCR, and the TCRdb table lists in-frame clones only, not all of them. V and J calls and clone size follow that table, whereas D and trimming were derived from the DNA. Counted here are 90,000 or so clones, about 85% occurring once; the ten biggest clones make up 20% to 25%.

The TCR originated in a human donor in a cohort sampled during active COVID-19. The sequencing input was peripheral blood. This rearrangement joins TRBV20-1 to TRBJ2-1; 9 nucleotides match TRBD2. The CDR3 nucleotides read TGCAGTGCTAGTGATCCGGGGTCTAGCGGGAAGCAGTTCTTC. It is translated as CSASDPGSSGKQFF.